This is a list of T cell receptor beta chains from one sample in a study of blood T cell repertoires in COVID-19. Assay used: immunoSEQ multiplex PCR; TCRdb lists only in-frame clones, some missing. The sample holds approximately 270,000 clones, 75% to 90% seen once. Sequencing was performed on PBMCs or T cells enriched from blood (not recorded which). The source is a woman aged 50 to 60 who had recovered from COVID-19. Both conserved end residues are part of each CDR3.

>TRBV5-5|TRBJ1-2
CASSLETGSGYTF
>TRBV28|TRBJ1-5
CASIGVGQPQHF
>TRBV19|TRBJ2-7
CASSFASGNYEQYF
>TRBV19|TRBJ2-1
CASSSGYNEQFF
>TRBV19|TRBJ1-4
CASSTLEGSNEKLFF
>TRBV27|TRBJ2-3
CASSLTNPGGDTQYF
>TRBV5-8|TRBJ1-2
CASSRGQRAGYTF
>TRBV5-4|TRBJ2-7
CASSLVAGALYEQYF
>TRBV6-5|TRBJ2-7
CASSYSSASSYEQYF
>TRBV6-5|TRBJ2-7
CASRNRAHYEQYF
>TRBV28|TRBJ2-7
CATLRADRAEQYF
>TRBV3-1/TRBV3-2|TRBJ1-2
CASSQGQGPVF
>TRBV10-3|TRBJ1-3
CATEGAGGNTIYF
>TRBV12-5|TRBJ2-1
CASGLGGDNEQFF
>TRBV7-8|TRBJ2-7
CASSPTRLAGGSSYEQYF
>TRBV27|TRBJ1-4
CARQDRDRTNEKLFF
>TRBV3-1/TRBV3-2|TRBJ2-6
CASSQGGGANVLTF
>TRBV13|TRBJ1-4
CASSRTNEKLFF
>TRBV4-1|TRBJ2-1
CASSQDRWGGFKNEQFF
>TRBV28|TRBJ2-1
CASSSTGSWYNEQFF
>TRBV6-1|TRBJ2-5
CASSEWGTSGTGLQYF
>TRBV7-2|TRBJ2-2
CASSPRSGGLTGELFF
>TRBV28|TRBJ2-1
CASRRQVLDEQFF
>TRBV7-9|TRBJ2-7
CASSPDTQDNLYEQYF
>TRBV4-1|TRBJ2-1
CASSRLAGVPQFF
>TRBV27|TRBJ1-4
CASSEGGLGEKLFF